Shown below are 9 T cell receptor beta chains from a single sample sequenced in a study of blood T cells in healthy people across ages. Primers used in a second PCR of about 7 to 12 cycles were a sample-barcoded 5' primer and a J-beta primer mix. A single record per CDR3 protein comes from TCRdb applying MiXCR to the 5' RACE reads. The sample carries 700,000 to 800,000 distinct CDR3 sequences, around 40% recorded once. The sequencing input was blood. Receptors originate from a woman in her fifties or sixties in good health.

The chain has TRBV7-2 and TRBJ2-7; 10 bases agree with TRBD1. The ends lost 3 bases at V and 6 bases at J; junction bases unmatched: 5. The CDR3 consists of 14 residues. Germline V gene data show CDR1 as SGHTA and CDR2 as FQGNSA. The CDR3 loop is CASSFTDRGLEQYF. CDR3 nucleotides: TGTGCCAGCAGCTTCACTGACAGGGGGCTCGAGCAGTACTTC.

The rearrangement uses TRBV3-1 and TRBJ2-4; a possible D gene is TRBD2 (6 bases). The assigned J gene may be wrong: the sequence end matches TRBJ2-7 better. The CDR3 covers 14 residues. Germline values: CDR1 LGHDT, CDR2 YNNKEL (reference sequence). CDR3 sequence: CASSPWGVAYEQYF. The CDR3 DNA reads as TGTGCCAGCAGCCCCTGGGGGGTAGCCTACGAGCAGTACTTC.

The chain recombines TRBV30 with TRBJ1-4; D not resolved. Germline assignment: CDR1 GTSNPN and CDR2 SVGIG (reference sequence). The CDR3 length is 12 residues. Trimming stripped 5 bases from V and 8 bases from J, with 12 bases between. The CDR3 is CAWGRMGEKLFF. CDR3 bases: TGTGCCTGGGGACGTATGGGAGAAAAACTGTTTTTT.

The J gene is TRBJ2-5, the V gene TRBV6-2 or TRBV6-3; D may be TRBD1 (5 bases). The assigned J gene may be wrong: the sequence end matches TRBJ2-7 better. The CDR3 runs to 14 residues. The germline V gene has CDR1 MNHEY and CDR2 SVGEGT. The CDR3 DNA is TGTGCCAGCAGTTTCACAGGACGGGCCTACGAGCAGTACTTC. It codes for CASSFTGRAYEQYF.

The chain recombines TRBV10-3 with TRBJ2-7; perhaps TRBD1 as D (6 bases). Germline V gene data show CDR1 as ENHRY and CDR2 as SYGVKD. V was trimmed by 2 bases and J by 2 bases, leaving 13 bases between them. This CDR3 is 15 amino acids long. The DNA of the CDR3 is TGTGCCATCAGTGAGGCGAGGCAGGGGACCTACGAGCAGTACTTC. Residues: CAISEARQGTYEQYF.

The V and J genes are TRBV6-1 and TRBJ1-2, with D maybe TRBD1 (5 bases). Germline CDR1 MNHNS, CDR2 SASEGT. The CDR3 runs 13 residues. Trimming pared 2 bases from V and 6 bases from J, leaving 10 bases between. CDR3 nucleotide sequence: TGTGCCAGCAGTGAAATGACAGTCGATGGCTACACCTTC. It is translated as CASSEMTVDGYTF.

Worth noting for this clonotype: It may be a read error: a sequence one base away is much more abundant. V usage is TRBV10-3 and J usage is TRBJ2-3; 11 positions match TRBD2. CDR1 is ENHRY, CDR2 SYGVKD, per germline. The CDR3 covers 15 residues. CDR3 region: CTTRPSGGTTDTQYF. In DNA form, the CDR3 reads TGTACCACCCGGCCTAGCGGGGGGACCACAGATACGCAGTATTTT.

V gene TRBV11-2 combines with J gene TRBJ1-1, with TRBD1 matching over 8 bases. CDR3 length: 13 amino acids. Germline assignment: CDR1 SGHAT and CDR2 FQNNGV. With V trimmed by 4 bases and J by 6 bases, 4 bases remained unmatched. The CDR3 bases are TGTGCCAGCAGCTATAACAGGGGGGCTGAAGCTTTCTTT. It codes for CASSYNRGAEAFF.

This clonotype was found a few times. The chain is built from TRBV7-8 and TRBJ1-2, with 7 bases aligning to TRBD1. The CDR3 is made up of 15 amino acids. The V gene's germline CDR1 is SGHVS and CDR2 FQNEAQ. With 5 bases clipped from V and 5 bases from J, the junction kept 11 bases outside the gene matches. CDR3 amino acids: CASSPPGTVLYGYTF. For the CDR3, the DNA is TGTGCCAGCAGCCCACCGGGGACAGTACTATATGGCTACACCTTC.